The 19 T cell receptor beta chains below were found in one sample sequenced in a study of CD4 T cells in relation to SARS-CoV-2 and coronaviruses. Their antigens remain unidentified. CD4+ T cells from unexposed donors were obtained before the COVID-19 pandemic (2011-2018). After about 10 days of culture, CD4+ T cells were isolated. Profiling relied on immunoSEQ multiplex PCR, and the TCRdb table lists in-frame clones only, not all of them. The sample holds approximately 25,000 clones; over 60% are singletons and the top ten take around a fifth. The sample consisted of CD4+ T cells from PBMCs, cultured in vitro. The origin of the receptors is a human donor in good health.

Regarding this clone: The germline gene is not matched at one end of the junction; a read error may be the cause. The chain couples TRBV6-2 or TRBV6-3 to TRBJ2-7, with D maybe TRBD2 (7 bases). The germline V gene has CDR1 MNHEY and CDR2 SVGEGT. The CDR3 covers 16 residues. CDR3 coding DNA: TGTGCCAGCAGTGACTCCCTAACGGGGGGCCGGTACGAGCAGTACTTC. Residues: CASSDSLTGGRYEQYF.

The sample holds one count of this clone. The chain combines TRBV20-1 with TRBJ2-3, with TRBD2 matching 13 bases. The ends lost 3 bases at V and 4 bases at J; junction bases unmatched: 13. Germline CDR1 is DFQATT and CDR2 is SNEGSKA (reference sequence). The CDR3 is made up of 18 amino acids. Here the CDR3 reads CSASGALAGGRVPDTQYF. CDR3 nucleotide sequence: TGCAGTGCTAGTGGGGCACTAGCGGGAGGGAGGGTCCCAGATACGCAGTATTTT.

This CDR3 is CASGSSGGQETQYF. CDR3 nucleotide sequence: TGTGCCAGCGGATCTAGCGGCGGCCAAGAGACCCAGTACTTC. The gene calls are TRBV6-5 and TRBJ2-5, with 7 positions matching TRBD2. The ends lost 8 bases at V and 1 base at J; junction bases unmatched: 7. CDR3 size: 14 residues. Looked up from germline, CDR1 is MNHEY and CDR2 is SVGAGI.

The V and J genes are TRBV19 and TRBJ1-6; 7 bases fit TRBD1. The CDR3 totals 13 residues. J lost 10 bases, V lost 5 bases, and 5 bases had no gene match. From germline, CDR1 is LNHDA and CDR2 SQIVND (reference sequence). The CDR3 DNA follows: TGTGCCAGTAGTTCGGACAGGAAATCACCCCTCCACTTT. This encodes CASSSDRKSPLHF.

The chain carries TRBV19 and TRBJ1-2; D might be TRBD1 (5 bases). The CDR3 sequence is 17 residues long. In germline, CDR1 is LNHDA, CDR2 SQIVND (reference sequence). V lost 4 bases and J lost 0, with 18 bases in between. The CDR3 nucleotides are TGTGCCAGTAGTAGGTCTCGAGGGACTCTGGCTAACTATGGCTACACCTTC. This gives the protein CASSRSRGTLANYGYTF.

The chain carries TRBV3-1 (or the pseudogene TRBV3-2) and TRBJ2-7; a weak D match, TRBD2 (6 bases). The V end was cut by 4 bases, the J end by 0 bases, with 19 bases between. This CDR3 is built from 17 residues. Germline V CDR1 and CDR2: LGHDT, YNNKEL (reference sequence). In DNA, the CDR3 is TGTGCCAGCAGCCCGCGCCTCTCCCGGGGGAACTCCTACGAGCAGTACTTC. Translating it yields CASSPRLSRGNSYEQYF.

The chain recombines TRBV7-2 with TRBJ2-3, with D possibly being TRBD2 (5 bases). Per the germline V gene, CDR1 is SGHTA and CDR2 is FQGNSA. The CDR3 spans 16 residues. The V gene lost 2 bases and the J gene lost 6 bases, with 18 bases spanning the gap. CDR3 nucleotide sequence: TGTGCCAGCAGCTTATCCGGGAATTCATGGTTGGATACGCAGTATTTT. Translation: CASSLSGNSWLDTQYF.

V is TRBV7-9 and J is TRBJ1-1; the D gene is possibly TRBD1 (6 bases). CDR3 length: 17 amino acids. CDR1 and CDR2 (germline): SEHNR, FQNEAQ (reference sequence). V shed 9 bases and J shed 3 bases, with 26 bases lying between them. CDR3 sequence: CASRPTPGGPSDTEAFF. Written as DNA, the CDR3 is TGTGCCAGTAGACCCACACCCGGGGGGCCCTCGGACACTGAAGCTTTCTTT. The whole variable domain, remainder taken from reference TRBV7-9 and TRBJ1-1, is DTGVSQNPRHKITKRGQNVTFRCDPISEHNRLYWYRQTLGQGPEFLTYFQNEAQLEKSRLLSDRFSAERPKGSFSTLEIQRTEQGDSAMYLCASRPTPGGPSDTEAFFGQGTRLTVV.

The chain recombines TRBV27 with TRBJ2-7; D possibly matches TRBD1 or TRBD2 (5 bases each). The CDR3 spans 15 residues. Germline V CDR1 and CDR2: MNHEY, SMNVEV (reference sequence). The V end was cut by 3 bases, the J end by 6 bases, with 18 bases between. CDR3 loop: CASSFSGRPLSEQYF. CDR3 sequence (DNA): TGTGCCAGCAGTTTCTCGGGACGGCCACTTAGCGAGCAGTACTTC.

This clone occurred once. CDR3 sequence reads: CASSPSGRTSYEQYF. CDR3 sequence (DNA): TGTGCCAGCAGCCCTAGCGGGAGGACCTCCTACGAGCAGTACTTC. The chain is built from TRBV3-1 (or the pseudogene TRBV3-2) and TRBJ2-7, with 11 positions matching TRBD2. The CDR3 consists of 15 residues. Germline CDR1 is LGHDT and CDR2 is YNNKEL (reference sequence). The trim removed 4 bases at V and 0 bases at J, leaving 2 bases unmatched.

This chain connects TRBV5-6 to TRBJ2-5; TRBD1 is a possible D gene (6 bases). The CDR3 covers 14 residues. Germline CDR1 is SGHDT and CDR2 is YYEEEE. V lost 6 bases to trimming and J lost 5 bases, with 17 bases between them. The CDR3: CASNIRQVGETQYF. CDR3 nucleotide sequence: TGTGCCAGCAATATTCGACAGGTTGGTGAGACCCAGTACTTC.

Concerning this clone itself: Compared with germline, one end of the junction differs, possibly owing to a read error. V is TRBV9 and J is TRBJ2-2, with D perhaps matching TRBD2 (5 bases). The CDR3 spans 16 residues. Germline V gene sequence: CDR1 SGDLS, CDR2 YYNGEE. The CDR3 bases are TGTGCCAGCAGCGATGTACAGCGGCGGAACGCCGGGGAGCTGTTTTTT. Amino acids: CASSDVQRRNAGELFF.

This rearrangement joins TRBV2 to TRBJ1-5, with TRBD1 matching 7 bases. Germline trimming cut 6 bases from V and 7 bases from J; bases unmatched to any gene: 6. CDR3 length: 13 residues. Germline CDR1 and CDR2: SNHLY and FYNNEI. The CDR3 spells CASSARGDQPQHF. CDR3 sequence (DNA): TGTGCCAGCAGCGCCAGGGGGGACCAGCCCCAGCATTTT.

With respect to this clone: The sample holds other DNA sequences that translate to the same CDR3. This sequence joins TRBV6-2 or TRBV6-3 and TRBJ1-5, with D possibly TRBD1 on 5 matching bases. The CDR3 loop spans 16 amino acids. Trimming stripped 4 bases from V and 2 bases from J, with 15 bases between. Per the germline V gene, CDR1 is MNHEY and CDR2 is SVGEGT. The CDR3 nucleotides are TGTGCCAGCAGTTCAAGGGCGGGGGTAGGCAATCAGCCCCAGCATTTT. Residues: CASSSRAGVGNQPQHF.

This chain joins TRBV4-2 and TRBJ1-4; TRBD1 might be the D (5 bases). The V end lost 0 bases, the J end lost 3 bases, and 8 bases lay between the germline ends. The CDR3 has 15 residues. From germline, CDR1 is LGHNA and CDR2 YNFKEQ. The CDR3 protein is CASSQDRGSNEKLFF. CDR3 nucleotides: TGTGCCAGCAGCCAAGATCGGGGCTCTAATGAAAAACTGTTTTTT.

In its sample, this clone ranks as medium-sized. The chain recombines TRBV2 with TRBJ2-2; TRBD2 matches at 10 bases. J lost 1 base, V lost 3 bases, and 2 bases had no gene match. The CDR3 loop spans 16 amino acids. From germline, CDR1 is SNHLY and CDR2 FYNNEI. The CDR3: CASSEWTSGNTGELFF. The DNA of the CDR3 is TGTGCCAGCAGTGAGTGGACTAGCGGGAACACCGGGGAGCTGTTTTTT.

The rearrangement uses TRBV5-4 and TRBJ2-2; no reliable D call. The CDR3 loop spans 14 amino acids. Trimming pared 0 bases from V and 2 bases from J, leaving 5 bases between. Per germline, CDR1 SGHNT and CDR2 YYREEE (reference sequence). The CDR3 nucleotides are TGTGCCAGCAGCTTGGTCAGCAACACCGGGGAGCTGTTTTTT. This codes for CASSLVSNTGELFF.

The CDR3: CSASGGGINTEAFF. CDR3 DNA sequence: TGCAGTGCTAGTGGGGGAGGAATAAACACTGAAGCTTTCTTT. This chain joins TRBV20-1 and TRBJ1-1, with D possibly being TRBD1 (5 bases). The CDR3 has 14 residues. The V and J ends lost 3 bases and 2 bases respectively, with 13 bases between them. In germline, CDR1 is DFQATT, CDR2 SNEGSKA (reference sequence).

The V and J genes are TRBV7-8 and TRBJ2-1; 8 bases agree with TRBD1. Germline V gene sequence: CDR1 SGHVS, CDR2 FQNEAQ. This CDR3 spans 13 amino acids. Germline trimming cut 5 bases from V and 7 bases from J; bases unmatched to any gene: 4. The CDR3 bases are TGTGCCAGCAGCCTAAGGACAGGGAATGAGCAGTTCTTC. Translated: CASSLRTGNEQFF.